This TCR beta chain is from a study of cytomegalovirus exposure and HLA in healthy donors. Germline trimming cut 1 base from V and 3 bases from J; bases unmatched to any gene: 0. The length of the CDR3 is 14 residues. CDR1 is LNHDA and CDR2 is SQIVND in the germline V gene (reference sequence). The PCR was carried out with 60 Vbeta primers and 13 Jbeta primers. The protocol was immunoSEQ multiplex PCR, while the TCRdb copy is restricted to in-frame clones and leaves out a portion. This table holds 200,000 or so clones, roughly 84% found once. The J gene is TRBJ2-3, the V gene TRBV19; 8 bases match TRBD2. The specimen was PBMCs. This TCR derives from a boy between 10 and 17 years old in good health and CMV-seronegative. CDR3 coding DNA: TGTGCCAGTAGTATAGGCGGGGGGACAGATACGCAGTATTTT. It yields the protein CASSIGGGTDTQYF.